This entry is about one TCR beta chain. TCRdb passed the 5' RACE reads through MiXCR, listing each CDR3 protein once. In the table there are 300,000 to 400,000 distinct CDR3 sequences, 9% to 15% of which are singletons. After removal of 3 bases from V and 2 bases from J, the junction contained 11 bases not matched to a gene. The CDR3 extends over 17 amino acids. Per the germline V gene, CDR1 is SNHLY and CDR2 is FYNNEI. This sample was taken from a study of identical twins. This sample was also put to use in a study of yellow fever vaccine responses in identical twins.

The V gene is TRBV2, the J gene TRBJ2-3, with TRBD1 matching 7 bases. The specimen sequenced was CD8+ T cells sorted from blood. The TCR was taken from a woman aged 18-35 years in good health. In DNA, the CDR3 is TGTGCCAGCAGTGACACTATGACAGGGATGAACACAGATACGCAGTATTTT. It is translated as CASSDTMTGMNTDTQYF.